What follows describes a single T cell receptor beta chain. The sample belongs to a study of blood T cell repertoires in COVID-19. Under the authors' procedure: How many nucleated cells were present was estimated from reference gene primer amplification. Only in-frame clones appear in the TCRdb table, and some are missing; sequencing was by immunoSEQ multiplex PCR. V and J calls and clone size are given by that table; D and trimming were obtained from the DNA. The data show roughly 210,000 clones, around 87% seen once. This CDR3 region has 13 residues. V was pared by 5 bases and J by 5 bases, with 12 bases between. From germline, CDR1 is LGHDT and CDR2 YNNKEL (reference sequence). Residents of about two dozen US areas, aged roughly 18 to 89 years, made up the participants.

V is TRBV3-1 (or the pseudogene TRBV3-2) and J is TRBJ2-5; D gene unclear. Sequencing was performed on PBMCs or T cells enriched from blood (not recorded which). This TCR derives from a man between 25 and 39 years old in a cohort exposed to, infected with or recovered from COVID-19 (not recorded which). This chain's CDR3 is CASSRQRKETQYF. The DNA of the CDR3 is TGTGCCAGCAGCAGACAAAGGAAGGAGACCCAGTACTTC.